These 19 T cell receptor beta chains were all obtained from the same sample, sequenced in a study of blood T cell repertoires in COVID-19 (TCRdb year 2020). The library was generated by the immunoSEQ multiplex PCR assay. The clones in this table, taken by TCRdb from immuneACCESS, are in-frame only. Not every clone is retained; where verified, under half of the shortfall comes from an unresolved V gene, and the cause of the rest is unknown. Recorded for this sample are some 80,000 clones; 85% to 90% of them occurred a single time. Roughly a fifth of the sample belongs to the ten largest clones. What was sequenced was peripheral blood. All receptors derive from a human donor in a cohort sampled during active COVID-19.

The V call is TRBV5-1, the J call TRBJ2-3, with D perhaps matching TRBD2 (6 bases). Trimming took off 2 bases at V and 6 bases at J, with 16 bases between the two ends. Germline lookup yields CDR1 SGHRS and CDR2 YFSETQ. The CDR3 is made up of 15 amino acids. CDR3 bases: TGCGCCAGCAGCTTTGCCGGGACTCCTGTCGATACGCAGTATTTT. Amino acids: CASSFAGTPVDTQYF.

This clone turned up a few times. V is TRBV9 and J is TRBJ1-1; no clear D gene. This CDR3 spans 16 amino acids. CDR1 and CDR2 from the germline V gene are SGDLS and YYNGEE. Trimming pared 0 bases from V and 1 base from J, leaving 13 bases between. The CDR3 nucleotides are TGTGCCAGCAGCGTAGGCATCCACTCTCGGAACACTGAAGCTTTCTTT. This gives the protein CASSVGIHSRNTEAFF.

The chain has TRBV5-1 and TRBJ2-6; D is unresolved. The CDR3 spans 15 residues. V lost 4 bases and J lost 0, with 8 bases in between. CDR1 is SGHRS, CDR2 YFSETQ, per germline. This CDR3 is CASSPEISGANVLTF. The DNA of the CDR3 is TGCGCCAGCAGCCCAGAAATCTCTGGGGCCAACGTCCTGACTTTC.

This chain links TRBV19 with TRBJ1-2, with 7 positions matching TRBD1. V lost 1 base and J lost 1; bases outside the gene matches: 6. In germline, CDR1 is LNHDA, CDR2 SQIVND (reference sequence). CDR3 size: 16 residues. Written as DNA, the CDR3 is TGTGCCAGTAGTATAGGCGACAGGGCCCTTAACTATGGCTACACCTTC. Residues: CASSIGDRALNYGYTF.

The chain links TRBV7-6 to TRBJ2-1; TRBD2 matches 14 bases. Per germline, CDR1 SGHVS and CDR2 FNYEAQ. The CDR3 length is 17 residues. With 2 bases clipped from V and 6 bases from J, the junction kept 6 bases outside the gene matches. The DNA for the CDR3 is TGTGCCAGCAGCTTAAGGACTAGCGGGGGGCCCTTCAATGAGCAGTTCTTC. Translating gives CASSLRTSGGPFNEQFF.

The chain recombines TRBV12-5 with TRBJ2-2; 12 nucleotides line up with TRBD1. This CDR3 is built from 15 residues. Germline V lookup: CDR1 LGHNT, CDR2 FRNRAP. The V and J ends lost 6 bases and 7 bases, in that order; junction bases with no gene match: 6. For the CDR3, the DNA is TGTGCTAGTGGCCGGGACAGGGGGCACGGCGGGGAGCTGTTTTTT. It specifies CASGRDRGHGGELFF.

The genes are TRBV24-1 and TRBJ2-5, with 11 bases lining up with TRBD1. The CDR3 extends over 17 amino acids. Germline V gives CDR1 KGHDR, CDR2 SFDVKD. V trimming: 1 base; J trimming: 4 bases; junction bases outside the gene matches: 7. The CDR3 here is CATSDFKGQGVGETQYF. CDR3 coding DNA: TGTGCCACCAGTGATTTTAAGGGACAGGGGGTAGGAGAGACCCAGTACTTC.

This clone was recorded a few times. The chain has TRBV19 and TRBJ1-5; 9 bases are shared with TRBD1. Losses at the gene ends were 6 bases for V and 11 bases for J; bases not matched to a gene: 11. Germline V gene data show CDR1 as LNHDA and CDR2 as SQIVND (reference sequence). The CDR3 consists of 14 residues. The CDR3 nucleotides read TGTGCCAGTAGACCGGGACAGGGTATAGGGGCCCAGCATTTT. Its protein product is CASRPGQGIGAQHF.

This sequence joins TRBV4-2 and TRBJ2-5, with TRBD2 matching over 16 bases. With 6 bases clipped from V and 4 bases from J, the junction kept 8 bases outside the gene matches. This CDR3 region has 17 residues. Germline CDR1 is LGHNA and CDR2 is YNFKEQ. The CDR3 nucleotides read TGTGCCAGCAGTACCGGGACTAGCGGGGGGGCCCGAGAGACCCAGTACTTC. Protein sequence: CASSTGTSGGARETQYF.

The chain carries TRBV4-3 and TRBJ1-6, with TRBD1 as a possible D gene (5 bases). Germline assignment: CDR1 LGHNA and CDR2 YSLEER. CDR3 length: 13 amino acids. V lost 4 bases, J lost 8 bases, and 9 bases lay in between. CDR3 coding DNA: TGCGCCAGCAGCCCCGGGGGGTATTCACCCCTCCACTTT. This codes for CASSPGGYSPLHF.

The rearrangement links TRBV3-1 (or the pseudogene TRBV3-2) to TRBJ2-5; 10 nucleotides line up with TRBD1. Germline assignment: CDR1 LGHDT and CDR2 YNNKEL (reference sequence). V was clipped by 0 bases and J by 5 bases; unmatched bases: 6. The CDR3 sequence is 16 residues long. This CDR3 reads CASSQDWTGGRETQYF. In DNA form, the CDR3 reads TGTGCCAGCAGCCAAGATTGGACAGGGGGGAGGGAGACCCAGTACTTC.

The chain has TRBV28 and TRBJ1-1, with TRBD1 identical over 8 bases. The germline gives CDR1 MDHEN, CDR2 SYDVKM. The V and J ends lost 7 bases and 1 base, in that order; junction bases with no gene match: 8. The CDR3 is made up of 15 amino acids. The CDR3 region is CASKSGGARNTEAFF. CDR3 sequence (DNA): TGTGCCAGCAAGTCAGGGGGCGCACGGAACACTGAAGCTTTCTTT.

J is TRBJ2-5 and V is TRBV6-6; tentative D call: TRBD2 (5 bases). The CDR3 loop spans 15 amino acids. The ends were cut back, 7 bases at V and 2 bases at J, with 17 bases in the middle. The germline V gene has CDR1 MNHNY and CDR2 SVGAGI (reference sequence). In DNA form, the CDR3 reads TGTGCCAGCACAAGGAGCGGCTCTGGGCAAGAGACCCAGTACTTC. It translates to CASTRSGSGQETQYF.

This sequence joins TRBV6-2 or TRBV6-3 and TRBJ2-7; D perhaps matches TRBD2 (5 bases). The CDR3 is 16 amino acids. Germline V gene lookup returns CDR1 MNHEY and CDR2 SVGEGT. V shed 1 base and J shed 0 bases, with 13 bases lying between them. CDR3 residues: CASSYFPSGYSYEQYF. In nucleotides, the CDR3 is TGTGCCAGCAGTTACTTTCCGTCGGGGTACTCCTACGAGCAGTACTTC.

The chain couples TRBV7-3 to TRBJ1-2; TRBD1 aligns across 7 bases. The trim removed 5 bases at V and 0 bases at J, leaving 6 bases unmatched. Germline loops: CDR1 SGHTA, CDR2 FQGTGA. The CDR3 has 15 residues. The CDR3 region is CASSPSTGPNYGYTF. CDR3 DNA sequence: TGTGCCAGCAGCCCGTCGACAGGGCCTAACTATGGCTACACCTTC. The full variable domain, its missing parts supplied by reference TRBV7-3 and TRBJ1-2, is GAGVSQTPSNKVTEKGKYVELRCDPISGHTALYWYRQSLGQGPEFLIYFQGTGAADDSGLPNDRFFAVRPEGSVSTLKIQRTERGDSAVYLCASSPSTGPNYGYTFGSGTRLTVV.

The chain recombines TRBV5-5 with TRBJ2-3; 9 bases are shared with TRBD1. CDR1 SGHKS and CDR2 YYEKEE come from the germline V gene (reference sequence). J lost 3 bases, V lost 9 bases, and 8 bases had no gene match. This CDR3 region has 14 residues. The CDR3 nucleotides read TGTGCCACCGAACTTGGACAGGGGACAGATACGCAGTATTTT. Translated, it gives CATELGQGTDTQYF.

The gene calls are TRBV11-3 and TRBJ2-1; 9 bases match TRBD1. In germline, CDR1 is SGHNT, CDR2 YENEEA. Trimming at V came to 1 base and at J to 5 bases, leaving 6 bases not matched to a gene. The CDR3 runs 16 residues. In nucleotides, the CDR3 is TGTGCCAGCAGCTTAGGCGGGACAGGGTACCACAATGAGCAGTTCTTC. This encodes CASSLGGTGYHNEQFF.

The DNA for the CDR3 is TGTGCCAGCAGCCCCGCGTCGCGGACCGGGGAGCTGTTTTTT. It encodes CASSPASRTGELFF. The rearrangement uses TRBV3-1 (or the pseudogene TRBV3-2) and TRBJ2-2, with D unclear. V was cut by 4 bases and J by 5 bases, with 11 bases left in between. Germline assignment: CDR1 LGHDT and CDR2 YNNKEL (reference sequence). This CDR3 has 14 residues.

This rearrangement joins TRBV11-2 to TRBJ2-7; perhaps TRBD2 as D (7 bases). Germline V gene lookup returns CDR1 SGHAT and CDR2 FQNNGV. This CDR3 spans 16 amino acids. Trimming cost V 5 bases and J 5 bases, with 22 bases left between them. CDR3 sequence reads: CASSRRGGYGLDEQYF. The CDR3 nucleotides read TGTGCCAGCAGCCGAAGGGGGGGGTATGGCTTGGACGAGCAGTACTTC.